The rows below give T cell receptor beta chains drawn from one sample of a study of T cell repertoires in cytomegalovirus infection. These receptors lack a known antigen. MiXCR, run by TCRdb on the reads, gives a single entry per CDR3 protein. The sample has fewer than 900,000 distinct CDR3 sequences, almost 30% seen once. This specimen consisted of cultured CD8+ T cells from PBMCs, obtained from culture after CMV antigen stimulation. The source is a human donor in good health (CMV status not recorded). Some clones in this sample may be carry-over from other donors' samples. CDR3s include the opening cysteine and the closing phenylalanine or tryptophan. D genes are given only for firm matches. For some rows the clone size is stated as once, few or many, or as a class when expanded; others skip it.

d_call j_call clone_size v_call cdr3_aa cdr3_nt
. TRBJ1-5 few TRBV24-1 CATSLTFRGNQPQHF TGTGCCACAAGTCTCACTTTCCGAGGCAATCAGCCCCAGCATTTT
TRBD1 TRBJ2-1 . TRBV2 CASITGQGRQFF TGTGCCAGCATAACGGGACAGGGGAGGCAGTTCTTC
TRBD1 TRBJ2-3 . TRBV19 CASSIGGTDTDTQYF TGTGCCAGTAGTATAGGGGGGACAGACACAGATACGCAGTATTTT
. TRBJ1-6 . TRBV10-3 CATREGGSNSPLHF TGTGCCACCCGTGAGGGGGGGAGTAATTCACCCCTCCACTTT
TRBD1 TRBJ1-1 . TRBV19 CASSPRDSNTEAFF TGTGCCAGTAGTCCGCGGGACAGCAACACTGAAGCTTTCTTT
TRBD2 TRBJ2-2 . TRBV7-2 CASSSSGGITGELFF TGTGCCAGCAGCTCCTCGGGGGGGATTACCGGGGAGCTGTTTTTT
. TRBJ2-2 . TRBV29-1 CSVGTANTGELFF TGCAGCGTGGGGACTGCGAACACCGGGGAGCTGTTTTTT
. TRBJ2-7 few TRBV2 CASPDGHEQYF TGTGCCAGCCCAGACGGCCACGAGCAGTACTTC
TRBD1 TRBJ1-4 . TRBV12-3/TRBV12-4 CASRDSGEKLFF TGTGCCAGCCGGGACAGCGGTGAAAAACTGTTTTTT
TRBD2 TRBJ2-1 . TRBV15 CATSRERGGSYNEQFF TGTGCCACCAGCAGAGAACGGGGGGGCTCCTACAATGAGCAGTTCTTC
TRBD1 TRBJ2-7 few TRBV15 CATSRDPDRVDEQYF TGTGCCACCAGCAGAGATCCGGACAGGGTGGACGAGCAGTACTTC
. TRBJ1-1 . TRBV19 CASCRPGASREAFF TGTGCCAGTTGTCGGCCGGGGGCAAGTCGGGAAGCTTTCTTT
TRBD2 TRBJ2-2 many TRBV7-2 CASSPRGGNGELFF TGTGCCAGCAGCCCCCGGGGGGGAAACGGGGAGCTGTTTTTT
. TRBJ1-5 few TRBV4-1 CASSQYTINQPQHF TGCGCCAGCAGCCAATACACCATCAATCAGCCCCAGCATTTT
. TRBJ2-7 . TRBV4-3 CASSQDLGVSDEQYF TGCGCCAGCAGCCAAGACCTGGGGGTATCCGACGAGCAGTACTTC
TRBD1 TRBJ2-7 few TRBV7-9 CASSSPKTGFSYEQYF TGTGCCAGCAGCTCCCCTAAGACAGGGTTCTCCTACGAGCAGTACTTC
TRBD1 TRBJ1-2 . TRBV25-1 CATLTGGDGYTF TGTGCCACCCTGACAGGGGGCGATGGCTACACCTTC
. TRBJ1-1 . TRBV28 CASSPDVRVEAFF TGTGCCAGCAGTCCCGATGTAAGGGTTGAAGCTTTCTTT
. TRBJ2-1 few TRBV7-3 CASSLTVRSEEQFF TGTGCCAGCAGCTTAACGGTTCGGAGCGAGGAGCAGTTCTTC
. TRBJ1-4 few TRBV6-1 CASSEVGGKLFF TGTGCCAGCAGTGAAGTAGGGGGAAAACTGTTTTTT
. TRBJ1-6 . TRBV27 CASSRGPVGLSALHF TGTGCCAGCAGCCGCGGTCCAGTTGGTCTTTCAGCCCTCCACTTT
TRBD1 TRBJ1-5 . TRBV19 CASSILRGLAAQHF TGTGCCAGTAGTATTCTCAGGGGGCTGGCGGCCCAGCATTTT
. TRBJ2-7 . TRBV12-3/TRBV12-4 CASSLTNEQYF TGTGCCAGCAGTTTAACGAACGAGCAGTACTTC
. TRBJ1-2 few TRBV29-1 CSVARGYGYTF TGCAGCGTGGCCCGGGGGTATGGCTACACCTTC